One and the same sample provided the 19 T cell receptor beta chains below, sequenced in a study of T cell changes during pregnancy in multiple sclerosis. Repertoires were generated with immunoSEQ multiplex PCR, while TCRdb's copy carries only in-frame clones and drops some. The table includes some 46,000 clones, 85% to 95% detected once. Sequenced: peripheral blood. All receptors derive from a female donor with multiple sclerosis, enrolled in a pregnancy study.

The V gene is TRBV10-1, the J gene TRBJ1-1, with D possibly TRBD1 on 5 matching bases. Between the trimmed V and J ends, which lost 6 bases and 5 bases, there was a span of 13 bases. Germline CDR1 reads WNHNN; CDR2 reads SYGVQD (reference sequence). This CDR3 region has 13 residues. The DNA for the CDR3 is TGCGCCAGCAGCCTGAGGGAGGGGACTGAAGCTTTCTTT. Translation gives CASSLREGTEAFF.

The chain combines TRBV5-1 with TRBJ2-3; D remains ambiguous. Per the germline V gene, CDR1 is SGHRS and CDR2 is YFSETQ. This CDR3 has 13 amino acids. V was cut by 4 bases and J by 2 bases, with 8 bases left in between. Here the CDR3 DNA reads TGCGCCAGCAGCCTGGGCGCCACAGATACGCAGTATTTT. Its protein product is CASSLGATDTQYF. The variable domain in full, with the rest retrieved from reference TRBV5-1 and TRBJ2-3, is KAGVTQTPRYLIKTRGQQVTLSCSPISGHRSVSWYQQTPGQGLQFLFEYFSETQRNKGNFPGRFSGRQFSNSRSEMNVSTLELGDSALYLCASSLGATDTQYFGPGTRLTVL.

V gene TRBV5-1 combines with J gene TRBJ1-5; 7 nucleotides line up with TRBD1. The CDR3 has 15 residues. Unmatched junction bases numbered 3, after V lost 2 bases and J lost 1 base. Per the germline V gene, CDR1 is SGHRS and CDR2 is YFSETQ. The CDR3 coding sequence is TGCGCCAGCAGCTTAACAGGGGACAGCAATCAGCCCCAGCATTTT. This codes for CASSLTGDSNQPQHF.

The DNA for the CDR3 is TGTGCCAGTAGTATGGGCATCCAGGTTATTAGCCAGAACACTGAAGCTTTCTTT. This translates into CASSMGIQVISQNTEAFF. The genes are TRBV19 and TRBJ1-1; D is unclear. V was trimmed by 3 bases and J by 1 base, leaving 21 bases between them. CDR1 and CDR2 (germline): LNHDA, SQIVND (reference sequence). There are 18 residues in the CDR3.

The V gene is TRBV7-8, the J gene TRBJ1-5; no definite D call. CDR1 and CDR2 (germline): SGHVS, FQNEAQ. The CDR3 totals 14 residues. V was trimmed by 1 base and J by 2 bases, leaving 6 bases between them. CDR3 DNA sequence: TGTGCCAGCAGCTTAGGGCTCGGCAATCAGCCCCAGCATTTT. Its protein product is CASSLGLGNQPQHF.

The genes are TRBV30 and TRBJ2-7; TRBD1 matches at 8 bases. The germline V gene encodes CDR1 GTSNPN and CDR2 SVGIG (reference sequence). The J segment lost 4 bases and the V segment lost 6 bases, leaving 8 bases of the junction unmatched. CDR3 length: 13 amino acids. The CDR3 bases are TGTGCCTGCCCCCGACAGGGGAGGTACGAGCAGTACTTC. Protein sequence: CACPRQGRYEQYF.

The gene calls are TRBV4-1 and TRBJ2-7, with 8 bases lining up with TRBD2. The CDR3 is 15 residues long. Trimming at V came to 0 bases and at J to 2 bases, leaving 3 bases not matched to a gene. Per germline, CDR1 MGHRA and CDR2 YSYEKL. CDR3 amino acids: CASSQDQRETYEQYF. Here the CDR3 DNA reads TGCGCCAGCAGCCAAGATCAGCGGGAGACCTACGAGCAGTACTTC.

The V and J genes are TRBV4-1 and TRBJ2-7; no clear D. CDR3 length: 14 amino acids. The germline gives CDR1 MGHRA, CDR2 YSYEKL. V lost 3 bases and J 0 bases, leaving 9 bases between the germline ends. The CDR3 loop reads CASSHPPHSYEQYF. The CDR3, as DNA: TGCGCCAGCAGCCACCCCCCCCACTCCTACGAGCAGTACTTC.

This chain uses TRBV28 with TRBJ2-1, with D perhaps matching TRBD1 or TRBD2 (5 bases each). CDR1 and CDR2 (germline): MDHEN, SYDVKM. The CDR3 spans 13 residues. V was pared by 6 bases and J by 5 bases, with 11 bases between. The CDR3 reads CASSRDVDNEQFF. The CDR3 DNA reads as TGTGCCAGCAGCCGGGACGTAGACAATGAGCAGTTCTTC.

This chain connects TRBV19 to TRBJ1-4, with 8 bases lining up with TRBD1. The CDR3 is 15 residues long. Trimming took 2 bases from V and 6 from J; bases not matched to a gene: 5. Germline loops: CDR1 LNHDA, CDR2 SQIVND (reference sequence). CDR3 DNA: TGTGCCAGTAGTATAACCGGGACAGGCGATGAAAAACTGTTTTTT. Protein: CASSITGTGDEKLFF. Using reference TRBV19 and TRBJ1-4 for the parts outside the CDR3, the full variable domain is DGGITQSPKYLFRKEGQNVTLSCEQNLNHDAMYWYRQDPGQGLRLIYYSQIVNDFQKGDIAEGYSVSREKKESFPLTVTSAQKNPTAFYLCASSITGTGDEKLFFGSGTQLSVL.

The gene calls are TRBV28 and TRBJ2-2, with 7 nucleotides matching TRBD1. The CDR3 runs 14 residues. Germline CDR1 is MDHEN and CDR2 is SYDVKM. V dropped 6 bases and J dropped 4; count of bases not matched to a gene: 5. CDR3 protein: CASRIQGSTGELFF. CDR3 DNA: TGTGCCAGCAGAATACAGGGGTCCACCGGGGAGCTGTTTTTT. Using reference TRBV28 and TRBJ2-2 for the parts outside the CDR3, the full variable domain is DVKVTQSSRYLVKRTGEKVFLECVQDMDHENMFWYRQDPGLGLRLIYFSYDVKMKEKGDIPEGYSVSREKKERFSLILESASTNQTSMYLCASRIQGSTGELFFGEGSRLTVL.

DNA of the CDR3: TGTGCCAGCAGTTCGGGGCTCAACGAAAAACTGTTTTTT. Its translation is CASSSGLNEKLFF. This chain uses TRBV28 with TRBJ1-4; tentatively, D is TRBD1 (5 bases). The germline V and J ends were trimmed by 4 bases and 8 bases, with 11 bases remaining between them. The CDR3 is 13 amino acids. CDR1 and CDR2 from the germline V gene are MDHEN and SYDVKM.

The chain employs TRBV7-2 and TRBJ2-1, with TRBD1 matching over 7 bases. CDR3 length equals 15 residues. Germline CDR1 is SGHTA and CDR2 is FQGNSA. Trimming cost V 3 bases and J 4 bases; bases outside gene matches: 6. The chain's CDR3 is CASSFSGQNYNEQFF. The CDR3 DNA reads TGTGCCAGCAGCTTCTCGGGACAGAATTACAATGAGCAGTTCTTC.

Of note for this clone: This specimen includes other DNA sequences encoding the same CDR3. Here the CDR3 DNA reads TGTGCCAGCAGGGGTCAGGGTGGCACTGAAGCTTTCTTT. Its protein is CASRGQGGTEAFF. V and J are TRBV2 and TRBJ1-1; D possibly corresponds to TRBD1 (5 bases). Germline-derived CDR1 and CDR2 are SNHLY and FYNNEI. The length of the CDR3 is 13 residues. V was cut by 6 bases and J by 4 bases, with 12 bases left in between.

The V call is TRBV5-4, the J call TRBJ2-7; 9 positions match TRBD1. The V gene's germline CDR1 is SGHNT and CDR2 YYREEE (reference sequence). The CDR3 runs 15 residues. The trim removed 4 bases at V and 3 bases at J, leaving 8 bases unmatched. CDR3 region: CASSAFKGQGYEQYF. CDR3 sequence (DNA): TGTGCCAGCAGCGCATTTAAGGGACAGGGCTACGAGCAGTACTTC.

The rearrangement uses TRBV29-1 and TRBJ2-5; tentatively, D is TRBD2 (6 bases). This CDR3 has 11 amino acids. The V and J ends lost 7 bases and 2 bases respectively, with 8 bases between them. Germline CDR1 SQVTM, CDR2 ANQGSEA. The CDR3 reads CSGLEQETQYF. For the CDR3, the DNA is TGCAGCGGACTAGAGCAAGAGACCCAGTACTTC.

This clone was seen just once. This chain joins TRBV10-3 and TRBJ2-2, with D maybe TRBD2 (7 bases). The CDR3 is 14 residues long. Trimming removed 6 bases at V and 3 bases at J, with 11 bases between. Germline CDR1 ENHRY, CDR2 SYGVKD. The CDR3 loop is CAISSGTYTGELFF. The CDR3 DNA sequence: TGTGCCATCAGCAGCGGGACATACACCGGGGAGCTGTTTTTT.

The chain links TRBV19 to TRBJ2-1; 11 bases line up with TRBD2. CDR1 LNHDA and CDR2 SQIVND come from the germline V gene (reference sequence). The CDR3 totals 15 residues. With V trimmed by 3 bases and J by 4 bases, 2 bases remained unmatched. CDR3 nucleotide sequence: TGTGCCAGTAGTATCGGGACTAGCGGTTACAATGAGCAGTTCTTC. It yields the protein CASSIGTSGYNEQFF.

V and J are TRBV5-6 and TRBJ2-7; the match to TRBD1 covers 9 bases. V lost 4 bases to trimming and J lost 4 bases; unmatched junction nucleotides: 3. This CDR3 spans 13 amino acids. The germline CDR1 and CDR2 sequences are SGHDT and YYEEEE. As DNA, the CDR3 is TGTGCCAGCAGCGGGACAGGGCTTTACGAGCAGTACTTC. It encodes CASSGTGLYEQYF. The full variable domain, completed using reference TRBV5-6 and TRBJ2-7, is DAGVTQSPTHLIKTRGQQVTLRCSPKSGHDTVSWYQQALGQGPQFIFQYYEEEERQRGNFPDRFSGHQFPNYSSELNVNALLLGDSALYLCASSGTGLYEQYFGPGTRLTVT.